These 25 T cell receptor beta chains originate from one sample sequenced in a study of blood T cells in healthy people across ages. The use of a sample-barcoded 5' primer and a J-beta primer mix characterized a second PCR of roughly 7 to 11 cycles. In TCRdb, the 5' RACE reads were re-called with MiXCR into one record per CDR3 protein. Of 650,000 to 1,000,000 distinct CDR3 sequences in the sample, about 34% were seen once. The sequenced sample was blood. These receptors originate from a man aged 18 to 30 in good health.

This clonotype was seen a handful of times. J is TRBJ1-5 and V is TRBV28; 7 bases line up with TRBD1. CDR1 and CDR2 from the germline V gene are MDHEN and SYDVKM. The J segment lost 12 bases and the V segment lost 6 bases, leaving 5 bases of the junction unmatched. This CDR3 spans 11 amino acids. The CDR3 DNA is TGTGCCAGCAGAACGACAGGGAGCCAGCATTTT. It encodes CASRTTGSQHF. The variable domain in full, with the rest retrieved from reference TRBV28 and TRBJ1-5, is DVKVTQSSRYLVKRTGEKVFLECVQDMDHENMFWYRQDPGLGLRLIYFSYDVKMKEKGDIPEGYSVSREKKERFSLILESASTNQTSMYLCASRTTGSQHFGDGTRLSIL.

The CDR3 DNA follows: TGTGCTAGTGGTTCGCCCGACAAGGCCGGAGAGACCCAGTACTTC. Residues: CASGSPDKAGETQYF. The chain couples TRBV12-5 to TRBJ2-5; D call uncertain. Per germline, CDR1 LGHNT and CDR2 FRNRAP. Trimming removed 4 bases at V and 4 bases at J, with 16 bases between. The CDR3 length is 15 residues.

This chain uses TRBV7-2 with TRBJ1-1; D unresolved. The CDR3 consists of 13 residues. Germline V lookup: CDR1 SGHTA, CDR2 FQGNSA. Trimming removed 5 bases at V and 10 bases at J, with 17 bases between. The chain's CDR3 is CASSPSEMSGAFF. Here the CDR3 DNA reads TGTGCCAGCAGCCCCAGTGAGATGTCTGGAGCTTTCTTT.

This sequence joins TRBV20-1 and TRBJ2-7; the match to TRBD2 covers 13 bases. The germline V gene encodes CDR1 DFQATT and CDR2 SNEGSKA (reference sequence). There are 18 residues in the CDR3. The V gene end was trimmed by 5 bases and the J gene end by 0 bases; junction bases not matched to a gene: 13. The CDR3 sequence: CSAGTSGEFWGGSYEQYF. CDR3 DNA: TGCAGTGCTGGGACTAGCGGGGAGTTTTGGGGTGGCTCCTACGAGCAGTACTTC.

In this sample, this clonotype turned up a few times. V usage is TRBV12-3 or TRBV12-4 and J usage is TRBJ1-4, with no clear D. CDR3 size: 15 residues. The V end lost 2 bases, the J end lost 0 bases, and 7 bases lay between the germline ends. The CDR3 protein is CASSLNAATNEKLFF. The CDR3, as DNA: TGTGCCAGCAGTTTAAATGCGGCAACTAATGAAAAACTGTTTTTT.

Concerning this clonotype itself: A read error may produce the germline difference seen at one junction end. This chain connects TRBV27 to TRBJ1-5; a weak D match, TRBD1 (5 bases). The germline V gene has CDR1 MNHEY and CDR2 SMNVEV (reference sequence). There are 16 residues in the CDR3. In DNA, the CDR3 is TGTGCCAGCAGTTTTGCGGGGAATGGGGGGAATCGGCCCCAGCATTTT. Translated, it gives CASSFAGNGGNRPQHF.

The V gene is TRBV7-2, the J gene TRBJ2-3; 13 bases fit TRBD2. The CDR3 extends over 18 amino acids. Germline V lookup: CDR1 SGHTA, CDR2 FQGNSA. The junction had 17 bases not matched to a gene; V was cut back by 5 bases and J by 9 bases. The CDR3 region is CASSRSLAGGRDRGTQYF. CDR3 DNA: TGTGCCAGCAGCCGCTCACTAGCGGGGGGGCGGGACCGAGGAACGCAGTATTTT. Combining the CDR3 with reference TRBV7-2 and TRBJ2-3 gives the whole variable domain GAGVSQSPSNKVTEKGKDVELRCDPISGHTALYWYRQSLGQGLEFLIYFQGNSAPDKSGLPSDRFSAERTGGSVSTLTIQRTQQEDSAVYLCASSRSLAGGRDRGTQYFGPGTRLTVL.

The gene calls are TRBV5-1 and TRBJ2-1; no clear D gene. The germline V and J ends were trimmed by 4 bases and 6 bases, with 26 bases remaining between them. The germline V gene has CDR1 SGHRS and CDR2 YFSETQ. This CDR3 comprises 18 residues. The CDR3 DNA follows: TGCGCCAGCAGCCGGATGGTCGGTCAAATCCTACCCCTCAATGAGCAGTTCTTC. Residues: CASSRMVGQILPLNEQFF. Based on the CDR3 plus reference TRBV5-1 and TRBJ2-1, the full variable domain is KAGVTQTPRYLIKTRGQQVTLSCSPISGHRSVSWYQQTPGQGLQFLFEYFSETQRNKGNFPGRFSGRQFSNSRSEMNVSTLELGDSALYLCASSRMVGQILPLNEQFFGPGTRLTVL.

This clonotype was counted between two and nine times. The chain has TRBV5-1 and TRBJ1-4; TRBD1 agrees at 10 bases. The CDR3 runs to 14 residues. Germline-derived CDR1 and CDR2 are SGHRS and YFSETQ. V trimming: 4 bases; J trimming: 8 bases; junction bases outside the gene matches: 5. The CDR3 DNA reads TGCGCCAGCAGCGTCGGGACAGGGGAAGAAAAACTGTTTTTT. Protein: CASSVGTGEEKLFF. Full variable domain (outside the CDR3, taken from reference TRBV5-1 and TRBJ1-4): KAGVTQTPRYLIKTRGQQVTLSCSPISGHRSVSWYQQTPGQGLQFLFEYFSETQRNKGNFPGRFSGRQFSNSRSEMNVSTLELGDSALYLCASSVGTGEEKLFFGSGTQLSVL.

V and J are TRBV7-9 and TRBJ1-2, with D possibly TRBD1 on 6 matching bases. The CDR3 is 13 residues long. Trimming took off 2 bases at V and 6 bases at J, with 10 bases between the two ends. The germline gives CDR1 SEHNR, CDR2 FQNEAQ (reference sequence). CDR3 protein: CASSLPGANGYTF. For the CDR3, the DNA is TGTGCCAGCAGCTTACCGGGGGCCAATGGCTACACCTTC.

This clonotype was observed a few times. CDR3 amino acids: CASSLTVNSYNEQFF. The CDR3 DNA sequence: TGTGCCAGCAGCCTGACAGTGAACTCCTACAATGAGCAGTTCTTC. This rearrangement joins TRBV11-2 to TRBJ2-1; D is perhaps TRBD1 (5 bases). This CDR3 comprises 15 residues. With 5 bases removed from V and 0 bases from J, the gap between germline ends came to 11 bases. Germline V gene sequence: CDR1 SGHAT, CDR2 FQNNGV.

This chain links TRBV14 with TRBJ2-3, with no clear D. The germline V gene has CDR1 SGHDN and CDR2 FVKESK. The CDR3 sequence is 16 residues long. Trimming removed 1 base from V and 0 bases from J, with 11 bases in between. For the CDR3, the DNA is TGTGCCAGCAGCCAAGCCGGTTATCCTAGCACAGATACGCAGTATTTT. Translation: CASSQAGYPSTDTQYF.

The table lists this clonotype with many counts. This chain uses TRBV20-1 with TRBJ2-1; D tentatively reads TRBD1 or TRBD2 (5 bases each). The CDR3 runs to 16 residues. Germline V gives CDR1 DFQATT, CDR2 SNEGSKA (reference sequence). Trimming removed 1 base at V and 3 bases at J, with 16 bases between. The CDR3 DNA follows: TGCAGTGCTAGAGCCTTTACAGGAGGCGACTACAATGAGCAGTTCTTC. It encodes CSARAFTGGDYNEQFF.

This clonotype has just a few counts. The genes are TRBV14 and TRBJ2-7, with D possibly being TRBD1 (5 bases). Germline assignment: CDR1 SGHDN and CDR2 FVKESK. The CDR3 is 15 residues long. Trimming shortened V by 2 bases and J by 6 bases, and 17 bases separated the two germline ends. CDR3: CASSQIREGLSEQYF. The CDR3 nucleotides read TGTGCCAGCAGCCAAATCAGGGAAGGGCTATCCGAGCAGTACTTC.

This clonotype was detected a few times. J is TRBJ1-2 and V is TRBV6-6, with a weak D call TRBD1 (5 bases). Germline values: CDR1 MNHNY, CDR2 SVGAGI (reference sequence). The length of the CDR3 is 17 residues. The V gene lost 0 bases and the J gene lost 0 bases, with 14 bases spanning the gap. In nucleotides, the CDR3 is TGTGCCAGCAGTTACTCGGGGTTCCAGGGCACTAACTATGGCTACACCTTC. Its translation is CASSYSGFQGTNYGYTF.

The chain employs TRBV12-3 or TRBV12-4 and TRBJ1-4; D is possibly TRBD1 (6 bases). Trimming removed 4 bases at V and 5 bases at J, with 14 bases between. This CDR3 region has 15 residues. CDR3 DNA: TGTGCCAGCAGTTCGACAGGCGGAGACAATGAAAAACTGTTTTTT. It encodes CASSSTGGDNEKLFF.

The rearrangement links TRBV20-1 to TRBJ1-5; D ambiguous. In germline, CDR1 is DFQATT, CDR2 SNEGSKA (reference sequence). This CDR3 is built from 12 residues. V lost 7 bases to trimming and J lost 1 base, with 8 bases between them. The CDR3 reads CSVPGSNQPQHF. Written as DNA, the CDR3 is TGCAGTGTTCCGGGGAGCAATCAGCCCCAGCATTTT.

The V gene is TRBV24-1, the J gene TRBJ2-5; a weak D match, TRBD1 (6 bases). This CDR3 has 14 residues. V lost 8 bases to trimming and J lost 5 bases, with 17 bases between them. The germline CDR1 and CDR2 sequences are KGHDR and SFDVKD. The CDR3 DNA reads as TGTGCCACCATTTACGACAGGCTTCACGAGACCCAGTACTTC. Translating gives CATIYDRLHETQYF.

Concerning this clonotype: This may stem from a read error, because a much larger clone lies one nucleotide away. The V gene is TRBV20-1, the J gene TRBJ1-2; tentative D call: TRBD1 (5 bases). Germline V gene lookup returns CDR1 DFQATT and CDR2 SNEGSKA (reference sequence). With 4 bases removed from V and 5 bases from J, the gap between germline ends came to 17 bases. This CDR3 is built from 14 residues. CDR3 sequence reads: CSATPAGKGYGYTF. In DNA form, the CDR3 reads TGCAGTGCTACTCCGGCAGGGAAGGGGTATGGCTACACCTTC.

With respect to this clonotype: At one end, the junction sequence differs from germline, possibly due to a read error. The V and J genes are TRBV7-9 and TRBJ1-1, with D maybe TRBD1 (6 bases). Germline CDR1 SEHNR, CDR2 FQNEAQ (reference sequence). The CDR3 covers 16 residues. CDR3 amino acids: CASNLGGGGEGVEAFF. For the CDR3, the DNA is TGTGCCAGCAACTTAGGAGGAGGTGGGGAGGGGGTTGAAGCTTTCTTT.

There are a few counts of this clonotype. V and J are TRBV7-9 and TRBJ2-4; 9 positions agree with TRBD2. CDR1 and CDR2 from the germline V gene are SEHNR and FQNEAQ (reference sequence). This CDR3 is 14 amino acids long. Trimming at V came to 3 bases and at J to 9 bases, leaving 6 bases not matched to a gene. CDR3 nucleotides: TGTGCCAGCAGCTTCCCTAGCGGGGCTCGCATTCAGTACTTC. Amino acid sequence: CASSFPSGARIQYF. Combining the CDR3 with reference TRBV7-9 and TRBJ2-4 gives the whole variable domain DTGVSQNPRHKITKRGQNVTFRCDPISEHNRLYWYRQTLGQGPEFLTYFQNEAQLEKSRLLSDRFSAERPKGSFSTLEIQRTEQGDSAMYLCASSFPSGARIQYFGAGTRLSVL.

This clonotype was seen once. V is TRBV4-3 and J is TRBJ1-6, with D maybe TRBD1 (5 bases). This CDR3 is 14 amino acids long. V was pared by 2 bases and J by 7 bases, with 9 bases between. Germline lookup yields CDR1 LGHNA and CDR2 YSLEER. CDR3 bases: TGCGCCAGCAGCCAACAGGGCCTAAATTCACCCCTCCACTTT. Protein product: CASSQQGLNSPLHF.

The chain employs TRBV7-2 and TRBJ1-5, with 7 nucleotides matching TRBD1. Germline loops: CDR1 SGHTA, CDR2 FQGNSA. The CDR3 sequence is 14 residues long. V lost 7 bases and J lost 6; bases outside the gene matches: 9. Written as DNA, the CDR3 is TGTGCCAGCAACAGAAGACAGGGAACTCAGCCCCAGCATTTT. Protein sequence: CASNRRQGTQPQHF.

In its sample, this clonotype was seen many times. The J gene is TRBJ2-5, the V gene TRBV6-5, with D perhaps being TRBD1 or TRBD2 (5 bases each). CDR1 MNHEY and CDR2 SVGAGI come from the germline V gene. Deletions cut 7 bases from V and 5 bases from J, with 14 bases between. CDR3 length: 13 amino acids. The CDR3 sequence: CASNRDGRETQYF. CDR3 bases: TGTGCCAGCAACCGGGACGGTCGGGAGACCCAGTACTTC.

The chain carries TRBV7-8 and TRBJ2-3, with D perhaps TRBD1 (6 bases). Trimming cost V 10 bases and J 2 bases, with 16 bases left between them. Germline assignment: CDR1 SGHVS and CDR2 FQNEAQ. The CDR3 consists of 14 residues. The CDR3 DNA reads TGTGCCATAGCAACAGGGACATCCACAGATACGCAGTATTTT. Encoded protein: CAIATGTSTDTQYF.